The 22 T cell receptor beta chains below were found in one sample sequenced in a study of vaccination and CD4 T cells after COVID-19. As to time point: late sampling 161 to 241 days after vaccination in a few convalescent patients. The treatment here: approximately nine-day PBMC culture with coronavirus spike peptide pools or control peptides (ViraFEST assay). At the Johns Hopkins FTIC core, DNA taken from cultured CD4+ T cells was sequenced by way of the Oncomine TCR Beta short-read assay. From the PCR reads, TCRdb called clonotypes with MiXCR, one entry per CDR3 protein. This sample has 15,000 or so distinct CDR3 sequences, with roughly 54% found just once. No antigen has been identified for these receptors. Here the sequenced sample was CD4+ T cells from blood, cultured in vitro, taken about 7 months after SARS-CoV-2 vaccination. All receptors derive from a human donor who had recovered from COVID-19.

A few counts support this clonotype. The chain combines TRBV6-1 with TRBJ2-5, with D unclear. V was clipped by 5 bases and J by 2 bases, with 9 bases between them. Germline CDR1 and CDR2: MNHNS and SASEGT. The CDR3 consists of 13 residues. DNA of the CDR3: TGTGCCAGCAGTAAACAGCCACAAGAGACCCAGTACTTC. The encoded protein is CASSKQPQETQYF.

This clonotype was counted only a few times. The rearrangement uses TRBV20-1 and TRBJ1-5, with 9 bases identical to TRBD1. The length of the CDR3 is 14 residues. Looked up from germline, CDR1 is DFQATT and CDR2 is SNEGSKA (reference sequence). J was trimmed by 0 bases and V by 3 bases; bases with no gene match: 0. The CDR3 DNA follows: TGCAGTGCTAGGACAGGGGGTAGCAATCAGCCCCAGCATTTT. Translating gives CSARTGGSNQPQHF.

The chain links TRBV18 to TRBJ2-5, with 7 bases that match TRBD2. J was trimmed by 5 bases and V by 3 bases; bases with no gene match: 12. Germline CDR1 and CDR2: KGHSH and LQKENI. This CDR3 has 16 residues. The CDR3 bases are TGTGCCAGCTCACCTTCAATCAGGGAGGGTCTTGAGACCCAGTACTTC. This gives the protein CASSPSIREGLETQYF. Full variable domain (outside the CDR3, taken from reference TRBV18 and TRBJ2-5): NAGVMQNPRHLVRRRGQEARLRCSPMKGHSHVYWYRQLPEEGLKFMVYLQKENIIDESGMPKERFSAEFPKEGPSILRIQQVVRGDSAAYFCASSPSIREGLETQYFGPGTRLLVL.

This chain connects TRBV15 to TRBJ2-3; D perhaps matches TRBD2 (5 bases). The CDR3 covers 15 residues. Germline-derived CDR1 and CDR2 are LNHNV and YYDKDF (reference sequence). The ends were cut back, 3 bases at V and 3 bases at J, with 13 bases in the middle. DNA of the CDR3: TGTGCCACCAGCAGGTCTTACGGGGAAACAGATACGCAGTATTTT. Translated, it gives CATSRSYGETDTQYF.

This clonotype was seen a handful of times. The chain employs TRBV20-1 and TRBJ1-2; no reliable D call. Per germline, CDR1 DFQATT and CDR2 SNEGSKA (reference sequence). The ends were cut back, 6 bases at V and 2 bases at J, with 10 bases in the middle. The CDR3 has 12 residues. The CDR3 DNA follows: TGCAGTGCCAGGATAGCCAACTATGGCTACACCTTC. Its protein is CSARIANYGYTF.

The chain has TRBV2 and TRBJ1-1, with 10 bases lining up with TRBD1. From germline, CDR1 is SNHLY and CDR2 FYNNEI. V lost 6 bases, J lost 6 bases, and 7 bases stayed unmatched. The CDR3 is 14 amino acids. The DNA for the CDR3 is TGTGCCAGCAGCGCGGGACAGGGGTTCGCTGAAGCTTTCTTT. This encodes CASSAGQGFAEAFF.

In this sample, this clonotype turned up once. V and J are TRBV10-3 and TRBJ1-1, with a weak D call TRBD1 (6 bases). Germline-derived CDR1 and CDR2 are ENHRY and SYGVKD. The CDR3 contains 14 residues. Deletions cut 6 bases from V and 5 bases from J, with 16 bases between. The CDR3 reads CAISARGALTEAFF. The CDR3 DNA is TGTGCCATCAGCGCCCGGGGGGCGCTTACTGAAGCTTTCTTT.

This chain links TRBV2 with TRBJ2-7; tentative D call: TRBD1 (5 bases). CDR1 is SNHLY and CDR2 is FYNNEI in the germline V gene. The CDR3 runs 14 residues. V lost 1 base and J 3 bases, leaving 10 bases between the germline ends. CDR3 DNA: TGTGCCAGCAGTGAAGGGCAGGGCGGCTACGAGCAGTACTTC. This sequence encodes CASSEGQGGYEQYF.

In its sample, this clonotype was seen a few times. The CDR3 protein is CASSSQRGTGELFF. The CDR3 bases are TGCGCCAGCAGCTCCCAGCGGGGCACCGGGGAGCTGTTTTTT. The genes are TRBV5-1 and TRBJ2-2; TRBD2 agrees at 7 bases. The germline V gene has CDR1 SGHRS and CDR2 YFSETQ. The trim removed 3 bases at V and 4 bases at J, leaving 3 bases unmatched. The CDR3 spans 14 residues.

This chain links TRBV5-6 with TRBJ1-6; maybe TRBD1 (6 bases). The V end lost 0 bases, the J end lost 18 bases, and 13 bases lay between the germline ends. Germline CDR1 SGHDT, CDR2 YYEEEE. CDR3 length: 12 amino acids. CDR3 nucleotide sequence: TGTGCCAGCAGCTTGGGGGGGGCCCTCAACCACTTT. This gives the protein CASSLGGALNHF.

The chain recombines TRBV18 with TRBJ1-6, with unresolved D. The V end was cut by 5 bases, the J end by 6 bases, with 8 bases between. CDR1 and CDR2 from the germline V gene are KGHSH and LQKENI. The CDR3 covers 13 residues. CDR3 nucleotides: TGTGCCAGCTCAGCGGGTACTAATTCACCCCTCCACTTT. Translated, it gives CASSAGTNSPLHF.

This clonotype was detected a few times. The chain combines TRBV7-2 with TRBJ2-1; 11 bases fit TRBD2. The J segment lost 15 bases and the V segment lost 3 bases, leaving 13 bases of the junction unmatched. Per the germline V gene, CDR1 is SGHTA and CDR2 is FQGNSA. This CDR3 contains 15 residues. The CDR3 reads CASSFALAGDRRAFF. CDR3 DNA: TGTGCCAGCAGCTTTGCACTAGCGGGAGACCGACGTGCGTTCTTC.

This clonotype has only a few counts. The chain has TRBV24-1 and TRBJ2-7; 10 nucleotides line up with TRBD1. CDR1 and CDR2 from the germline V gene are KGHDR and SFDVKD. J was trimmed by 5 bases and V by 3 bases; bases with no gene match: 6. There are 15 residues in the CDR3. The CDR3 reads CATSDTRDRGNEQYF. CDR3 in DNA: TGTGCCACCAGTGATACCCGGGACAGGGGTAACGAGCAGTACTTC.

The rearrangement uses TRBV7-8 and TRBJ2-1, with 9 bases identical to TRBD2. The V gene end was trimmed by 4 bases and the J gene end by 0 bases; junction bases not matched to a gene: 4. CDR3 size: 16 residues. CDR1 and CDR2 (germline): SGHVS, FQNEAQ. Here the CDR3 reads CASSSQRGASYNEQFF. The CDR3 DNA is TGTGCCAGCAGCTCCCAGCGGGGGGCCTCCTACAATGAGCAGTTCTTC.

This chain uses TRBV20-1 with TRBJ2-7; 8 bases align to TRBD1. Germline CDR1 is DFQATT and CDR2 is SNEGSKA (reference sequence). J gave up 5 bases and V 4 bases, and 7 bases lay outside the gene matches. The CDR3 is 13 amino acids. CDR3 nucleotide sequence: TGCAGTGCTAACGGACAGGGCTTGGACGAGCAGTACTTC. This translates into CSANGQGLDEQYF.

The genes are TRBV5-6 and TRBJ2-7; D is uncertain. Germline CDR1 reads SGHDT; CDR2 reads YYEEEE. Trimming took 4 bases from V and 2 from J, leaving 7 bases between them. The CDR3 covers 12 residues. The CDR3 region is CASSTGPYEQYF. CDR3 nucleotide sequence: TGTGCCAGCAGCACGGGCCCCTACGAGCAGTACTTC.

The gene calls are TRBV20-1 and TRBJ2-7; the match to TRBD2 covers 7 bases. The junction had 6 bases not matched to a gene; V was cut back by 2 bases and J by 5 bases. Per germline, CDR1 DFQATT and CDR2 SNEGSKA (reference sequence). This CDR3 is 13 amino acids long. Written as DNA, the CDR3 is TGCAGTGCTAGATATAGGGGAGGGAACGAGCAGTACTTC. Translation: CSARYRGGNEQYF.

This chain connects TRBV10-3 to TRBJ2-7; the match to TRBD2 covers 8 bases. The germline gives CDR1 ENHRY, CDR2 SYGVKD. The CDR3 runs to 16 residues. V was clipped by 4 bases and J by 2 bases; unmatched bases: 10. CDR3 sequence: CAISAPKAGAAYEQYF. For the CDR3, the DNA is TGTGCCATCAGTGCCCCAAAAGCGGGAGCAGCCTACGAGCAGTACTTC.

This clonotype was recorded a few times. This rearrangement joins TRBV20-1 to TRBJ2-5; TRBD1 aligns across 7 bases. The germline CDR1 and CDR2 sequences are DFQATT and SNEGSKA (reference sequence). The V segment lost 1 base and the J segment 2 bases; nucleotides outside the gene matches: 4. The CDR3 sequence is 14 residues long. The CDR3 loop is CSARVWDRQETQYF. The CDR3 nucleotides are TGCAGTGCTAGAGTGTGGGACAGACAAGAGACCCAGTACTTC.

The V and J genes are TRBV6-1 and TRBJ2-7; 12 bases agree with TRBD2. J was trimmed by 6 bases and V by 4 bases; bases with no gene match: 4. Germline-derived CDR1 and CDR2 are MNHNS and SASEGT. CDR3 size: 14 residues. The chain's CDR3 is CASSVTSGGPEQYF. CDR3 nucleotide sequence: TGTGCCAGCAGTGTAACTAGCGGGGGGCCCGAGCAGTACTTC.

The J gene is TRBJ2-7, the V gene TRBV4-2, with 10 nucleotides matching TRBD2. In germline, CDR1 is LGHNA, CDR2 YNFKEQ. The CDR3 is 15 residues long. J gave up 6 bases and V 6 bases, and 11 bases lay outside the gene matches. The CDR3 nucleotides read TGTGCCAGCAGGGTACAGCGGGAGGGCCTCGGCGAGCAGTACTTC. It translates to CASRVQREGLGEQYF.

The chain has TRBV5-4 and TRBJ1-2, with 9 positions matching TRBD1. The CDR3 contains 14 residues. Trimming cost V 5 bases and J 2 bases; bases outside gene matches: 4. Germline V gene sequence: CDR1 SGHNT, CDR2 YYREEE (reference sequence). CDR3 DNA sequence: TGTGCCAGCAGTCCCACAGGGGGCAACTATGGCTACACCTTC. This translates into CASSPTGGNYGYTF.